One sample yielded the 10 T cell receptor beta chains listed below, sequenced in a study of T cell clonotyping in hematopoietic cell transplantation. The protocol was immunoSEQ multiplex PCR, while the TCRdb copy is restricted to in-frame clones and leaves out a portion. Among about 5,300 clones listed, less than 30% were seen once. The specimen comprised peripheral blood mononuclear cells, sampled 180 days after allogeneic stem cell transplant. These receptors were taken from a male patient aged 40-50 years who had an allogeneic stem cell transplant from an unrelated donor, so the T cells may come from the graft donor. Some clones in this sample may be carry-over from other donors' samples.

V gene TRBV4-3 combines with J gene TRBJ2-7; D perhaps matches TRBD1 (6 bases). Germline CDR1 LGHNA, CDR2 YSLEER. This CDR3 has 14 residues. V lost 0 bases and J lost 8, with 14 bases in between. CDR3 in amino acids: CASSQDRGLWKQYF. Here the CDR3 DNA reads TGCGCCAGCAGCCAAGACAGGGGCCTATGGAAGCAGTACTTC.

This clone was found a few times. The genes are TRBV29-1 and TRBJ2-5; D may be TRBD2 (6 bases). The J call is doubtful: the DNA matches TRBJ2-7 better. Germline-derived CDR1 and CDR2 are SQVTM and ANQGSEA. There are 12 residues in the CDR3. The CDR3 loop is CSVGIAEYEQYF. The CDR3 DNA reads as TGCAGCGTTGGAATAGCGGAGTACGAGCAGTACTTC.

The CDR3 region is CASSDPGGQGRDTEAFF. CDR3 DNA: TGTGCCAGCAGTGACCCAGGGGGTCAGGGCCGAGACACTGAAGCTTTCTTT. The J gene is TRBJ1-1, the V gene TRBV2; 7 nucleotides match TRBD1. Germline V gene lookup returns CDR1 SNHLY and CDR2 FYNNEI. V shed 3 bases, J shed 3 bases, and the junction held 13 bases outside the gene matches. The CDR3 length is 17 residues.

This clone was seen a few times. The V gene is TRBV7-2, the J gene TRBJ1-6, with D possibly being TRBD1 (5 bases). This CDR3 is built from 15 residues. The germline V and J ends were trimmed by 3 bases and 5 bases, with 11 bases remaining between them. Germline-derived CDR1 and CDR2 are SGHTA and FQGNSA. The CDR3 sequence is CASSFSGEDNSPLHF. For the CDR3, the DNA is TGTGCCAGCAGCTTTTCGGGGGAGGATAATTCACCCCTCCACTTT. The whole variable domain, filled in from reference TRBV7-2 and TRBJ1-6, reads GAGVSQSPSNKVTEKGKDVELRCDPISGHTALYWYRQSLGQGLEFLIYFQGNSAPDKSGLPSDRFSAERTGGSVSTLTIQRTQQEDSAVYLCASSFSGEDNSPLHFGNGTRLTVT.

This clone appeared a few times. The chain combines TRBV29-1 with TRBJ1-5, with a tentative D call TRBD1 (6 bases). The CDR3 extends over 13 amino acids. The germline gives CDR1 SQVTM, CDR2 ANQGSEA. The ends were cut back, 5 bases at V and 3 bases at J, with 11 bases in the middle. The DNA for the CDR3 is TGCAGCGTTACGGACAGTCCCAATCAGCCCCAGCATTTT. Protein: CSVTDSPNQPQHF.

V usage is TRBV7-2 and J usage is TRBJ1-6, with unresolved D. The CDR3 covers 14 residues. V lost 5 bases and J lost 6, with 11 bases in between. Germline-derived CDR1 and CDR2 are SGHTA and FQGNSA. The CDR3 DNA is TGTGCCAGCAGCCTAGGCGGTTTTAATTCACCCCTCCACTTT. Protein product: CASSLGGFNSPLHF.

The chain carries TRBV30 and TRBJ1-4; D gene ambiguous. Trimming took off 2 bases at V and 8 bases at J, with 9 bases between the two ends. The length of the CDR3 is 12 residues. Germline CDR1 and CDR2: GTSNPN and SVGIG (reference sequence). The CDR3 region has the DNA TGTGCCTGGAGTTCACGGCCCGAAAAACTGTTTTTT. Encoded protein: CAWSSRPEKLFF.

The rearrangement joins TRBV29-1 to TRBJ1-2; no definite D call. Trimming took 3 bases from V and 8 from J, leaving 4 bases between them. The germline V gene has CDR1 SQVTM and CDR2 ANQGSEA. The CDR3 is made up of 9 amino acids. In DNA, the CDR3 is TGCAGCGTTGAGAGCGGCTACACCTTC. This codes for CSVESGYTF.

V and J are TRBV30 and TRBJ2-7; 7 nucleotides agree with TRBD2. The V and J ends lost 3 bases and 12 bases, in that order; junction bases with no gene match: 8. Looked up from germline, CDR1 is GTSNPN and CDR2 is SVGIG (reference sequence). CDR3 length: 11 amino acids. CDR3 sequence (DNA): TGTGCCTGGAGCTCCGGAACTAGCGCGTACTTC. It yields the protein CAWSSGTSAYF.

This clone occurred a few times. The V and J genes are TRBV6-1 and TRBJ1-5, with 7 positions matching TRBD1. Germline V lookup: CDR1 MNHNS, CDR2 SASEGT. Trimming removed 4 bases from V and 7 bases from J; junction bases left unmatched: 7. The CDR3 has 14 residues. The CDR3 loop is CASSVGRGEQPQHF. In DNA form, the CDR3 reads TGTGCCAGCAGTGTTGGCAGGGGGGAACAGCCCCAGCATTTT.